The 22 T cell receptor beta chains below all came from one sample that was sequenced in a study of blood T cell repertoires in COVID-19. Data came from immunoSEQ multiplex PCR; TCRdb stores just in-frame clones and leaves some out. The table includes about 150,000 clones, approximately 86% detected once. The sample consisted of PBMCs or T cells enriched from blood (not recorded which). These receptors were obtained from a woman aged 40 to 50 who had been exposed to COVID-19.

This clone was recorded only once. The rearrangement links TRBV7-2 to TRBJ1-1, with D possibly TRBD1 on 6 matching bases. The CDR3 has 14 amino acids. Germline V lookup: CDR1 SGHTA, CDR2 FQGNSA. The V and J ends lost 4 bases and 6 bases respectively, with 15 bases between them. CDR3 DNA: TGTGCCAGCAGCTACGGGACAAGGAGTGCTGAAGCTTTCTTT. It translates to CASSYGTRSAEAFF.

V is TRBV10-3 and J is TRBJ2-7, with 9 bases fitting TRBD1. Trimming took 3 bases from V and 4 from J; bases not matched to a gene: 7. CDR1 is ENHRY, CDR2 SYGVKD, per germline. CDR3 length: 15 residues. The CDR3 region is CAISDPTGGVYEQYF. The CDR3 DNA reads TGTGCCATCAGTGATCCAACAGGGGGCGTGTACGAGCAGTACTTC.

The chain links TRBV18 to TRBJ1-4, with D uncertain. The CDR3 length is 15 residues. Trimming removed 3 bases from V and 6 bases from J, with 14 bases in between. Germline values: CDR1 KGHSH, CDR2 LQKENI. Here the CDR3 DNA reads TGTGCCAGCTCACCGGAAAGAGGCCGGGATGAAAAACTGTTTTTT. Protein: CASSPERGRDEKLFF.

The chain links TRBV10-3 to TRBJ1-1; 8 bases match TRBD1. The V gene end was trimmed by 6 bases and the J gene end by 5 bases; junction bases not matched to a gene: 8. CDR3 length equals 14 residues. The germline gives CDR1 ENHRY, CDR2 SYGVKD. As DNA, the CDR3 is TGTGCCATCAGAGGACAGGGAGAGAGAACTGAAGCTTTCTTT. Its protein product is CAIRGQGERTEAFF.

At least ten counts were recorded for this clone. Within the sample, other DNA sequences also encode this same CDR3. The CDR3 loop is CASSIRGPNEQYF. Here the CDR3 DNA reads TGTGCCAGCAGTATCAGGGGGCCCAACGAGCAGTACTTC. This chain links TRBV7-2 with TRBJ2-7; 8 nucleotides align to TRBD1. Per the germline V gene, CDR1 is SGHTA and CDR2 is FQGNSA. Losses at the gene ends were 6 bases for V and 5 bases for J; bases not matched to a gene: 6. This CDR3 has 13 residues. Full variable domain (rest looked up from reference TRBV7-2 and TRBJ2-7): GAGVSQSPSNKVTEKGKDVELRCDPISGHTALYWYRQSLGQGLEFLIYFQGNSAPDKSGLPSDRFSAERTGGSVSTLTIQRTQQEDSAVYLCASSIRGPNEQYFGPGTRLTVT.

The chain has TRBV28 and TRBJ2-4; 9 nucleotides match TRBD1. V shed 5 bases, J shed 0 bases, and the junction held 14 bases outside the gene matches. The CDR3 contains 19 residues. The germline gives CDR1 MDHEN, CDR2 SYDVKM. The CDR3 DNA reads TGTGCCAGCAGTCCCCGGACAGGGGTTATTGGAATAGCCAAAAACATTCAGTACTTC. Encoded protein: CASSPRTGVIGIAKNIQYF.

The chain's CDR3 is CASSLAGETQYF. CDR3 nucleotides: TGTGCCAGCAGCTTAGCGGGAGAGACCCAGTACTTC. The chain links TRBV11-2 to TRBJ2-5; no definite D call. The V gene lost 1 base and the J gene lost 4 bases, with 4 bases spanning the gap. The germline V gene encodes CDR1 SGHAT and CDR2 FQNNGV. The CDR3 loop spans 12 amino acids.

V is TRBV29-1 and J is TRBJ2-7; 7 bases fit TRBD2. The CDR3 runs 14 residues. V dropped 4 bases and J dropped 7; count of bases not matched to a gene: 13. CDR1 and CDR2 (germline): SQVTM, ANQGSEA. The CDR3 is CSVVGTKTMREQYF. CDR3 nucleotides: TGCAGCGTTGTCGGGACTAAGACTATGAGGGAGCAGTACTTC.

The V and J genes are TRBV29-1 and TRBJ1-2; TRBD1 is a possible D gene (6 bases). The CDR3 runs to 15 residues. Looked up from germline, CDR1 is SQVTM and CDR2 is ANQGSEA. The V and J ends lost 5 bases and 5 bases respectively, with 21 bases between them. This CDR3 is CSVYPEAGDLYGYTF. The DNA for the CDR3 is TGCAGCGTTTACCCGGAGGCAGGGGACCTATATGGCTACACCTTC.

The rearrangement joins TRBV14 to TRBJ1-1; TRBD1 is a possible D gene (5 bases). Trimming removed 2 bases from V and 11 bases from J, with 15 bases in between. This CDR3 is built from 13 residues. The V gene's germline CDR1 is SGHDN and CDR2 FVKESK. CDR3 protein: CASSQLRGSRAFF. The CDR3 DNA reads as TGTGCCAGCAGCCAACTACGGGGGTCCAGGGCTTTCTTT.

CDR3 protein: CASSLGSFGPQHF. The CDR3 DNA follows: TGTGCCAGCAGTTTAGGAAGTTTCGGGCCCCAGCATTTT. This chain connects TRBV12-3 or TRBV12-4 to TRBJ1-5; no clear D gene. V lost 1 base to trimming and J lost 9 bases, with 10 bases between them. The CDR3 has 13 amino acids.

The chain employs TRBV5-4 and TRBJ2-5, with TRBD2 matching 8 bases. This CDR3 comprises 15 residues. Trimming at V came to 3 bases and at J to 4 bases, leaving 8 bases not matched to a gene. The germline CDR1 and CDR2 sequences are SGHNT and YYREEE (reference sequence). CDR3 coding DNA: TGTGCCAGCAGCTCACCTGGCGGGAGGAGAGAGACCCAGTACTTC. Protein: CASSSPGGRRETQYF.

This clone was seen only a few times. The rearrangement links TRBV29-1 to TRBJ2-1, with 9 bases fitting TRBD1. The CDR3 length is 15 residues. CDR1 and CDR2 (germline): SQVTM, ANQGSEA. The V segment lost 5 bases and the J segment 6 bases; nucleotides outside the gene matches: 11. The CDR3 DNA sequence: TGCAGCGTTCTTCCGGGACAGGGCACGGGCAATGAGCAGTTCTTC. Amino acid sequence: CSVLPGQGTGNEQFF.

V usage is TRBV9 and J usage is TRBJ2-1; 12 bases are shared with TRBD2. The germline V gene encodes CDR1 SGDLS and CDR2 YYNGEE. The length of the CDR3 is 15 residues. Trimming removed 3 bases from V and 7 bases from J; junction bases left unmatched: 5. CDR3 in amino acids: CASSGLAGERNEQFF. In DNA, the CDR3 is TGTGCCAGCAGCGGACTAGCGGGGGAAAGGAATGAGCAGTTCTTC. The whole variable domain, remainder taken from reference TRBV9 and TRBJ2-1, is DSGVTQTPKHLITATGQRVTLRCSPRSGDLSVYWYQQSLDQGLQFLIQYYNGEERAKGNILERFSAQQFPDLHSELNLSSLELGDSALYFCASSGLAGERNEQFFGPGTRLTVL.

This clone was seen once. V is TRBV10-1 and J is TRBJ1-4; 7 positions agree with TRBD1. Germline loops: CDR1 WNHNN, CDR2 SYGVQD (reference sequence). The CDR3 has 13 amino acids. With V trimmed by 4 bases and J by 9 bases, 5 bases remained unmatched. CDR3 sequence reads: CASSARDSKKLFF. The CDR3 nucleotides read TGCGCCAGCAGTGCCAGGGACAGCAAAAAACTGTTTTTT.

This CDR3 reads CASSSGSGVNTEAFF. CDR3 coding DNA: TGTGCCAGCAGCTCCGGGTCGGGGGTTAACACTGAAGCTTTCTTT. The chain is built from TRBV7-8 and TRBJ1-1, with D possibly TRBD1 on 5 matching bases. There are 15 residues in the CDR3. Germline CDR1 SGHVS, CDR2 FQNEAQ. The ends were cut back, 4 bases at V and 2 bases at J, with 14 bases in the middle.

This clone was counted between two and nine times. This chain joins TRBV7-8 and TRBJ2-1, with 9 bases matching TRBD1. This CDR3 spans 15 amino acids. Germline CDR1 reads SGHVS; CDR2 reads FQNEAQ. J gave up 5 bases and V 4 bases, and 6 bases lay outside the gene matches. The CDR3 here is CASSSRTGVNNEQFF. The CDR3 DNA sequence: TGTGCCAGCAGCTCGCGGACAGGGGTGAACAATGAGCAGTTCTTC.

CDR3: CASSLSGQGFPGELFF. The CDR3, as DNA: TGTGCCAGCAGCCTCTCAGGGCAGGGCTTCCCCGGGGAGCTGTTTTTT. The V gene is TRBV9, the J gene TRBJ2-2, with D possibly TRBD1 on 5 matching bases. The CDR3 totals 16 residues. CDR1 and CDR2 (germline): SGDLS, YYNGEE. Trimming cost V 4 bases and J 6 bases, with 19 bases left between them.

The chain carries TRBV5-5 and TRBJ1-2; 9 bases agree with TRBD1. Germline-derived CDR1 and CDR2 are SGHKS and YYEKEE (reference sequence). The V and J ends lost 2 bases and 1 base, in that order; junction bases with no gene match: 3. The CDR3 consists of 15 residues. In nucleotides, the CDR3 is TGTGCCAGCAGCTTTCGGACAGGGGATAACTATGGCTACACCTTC. Its protein product is CASSFRTGDNYGYTF.

This clone was seen just once. The chain links TRBV7-8 to TRBJ2-3, with D unclear. Germline-derived CDR1 and CDR2 are SGHVS and FQNEAQ. The CDR3 is made up of 15 amino acids. V was pared by 2 bases and J by 1 base, with 10 bases between. The CDR3 loop is CASSLRWQGTDTQYF. The CDR3 nucleotides are TGTGCCAGCAGCTTAAGGTGGCAGGGCACAGATACGCAGTATTTT.

This chain connects TRBV6-5 to TRBJ1-1, with 9 bases lining up with TRBD1. The CDR3 has 14 residues. V was pared by 6 bases and J by 4 bases, with 6 bases of the junction left unmatched. Per germline, CDR1 MNHEY and CDR2 SVGAGI. The CDR3 is CASSTQGAVTEAFF. CDR3 nucleotide sequence: TGTGCCAGCAGCACACAGGGGGCCGTCACTGAAGCTTTCTTT.

The chain has TRBV3-1 (or the pseudogene TRBV3-2) and TRBJ2-5, with D possibly being TRBD1 (6 bases). This CDR3 is 14 amino acids long. The V end lost 2 bases, the J end lost 2 bases, and 9 bases lay between the germline ends. Germline V lookup: CDR1 LGHDT, CDR2 YNNKEL (reference sequence). The CDR3 sequence: CASSQKDRQETQYF. DNA of the CDR3: TGTGCCAGCAGCCAAAAAGACAGGCAAGAGACCCAGTACTTC.